Listed here are 3 T cell receptor beta chains from one sample, sequenced in a study of T cells expressing NK-cell markers. After re-calling the 5' RACE reads, TCRdb lists one entry per CDR3 protein, DNA absent. The specimen's table records 350,000 to 500,000 distinct CDR3 sequences. Sequencing was carried out using blood T cells: a sorted CD56 or NKG2C T cell subset, CD4+ or CD8+ T cells, or bulk PBMC T cells (not recorded which). Source of these receptors: a woman between 18 and 70 years old in good health.

This chain uses TRBV2 with TRBJ2-7; no DNA is available, so the TRBD1 call from TCRdb remains unchecked. Germline loops: CDR1 SNHLY, CDR2 FYNNEI. The CDR3 sequence is 15 residues long. CDR3: CASSELRTGEYEQYF.

V usage is TRBV6-2 or TRBV6-3 and J usage is TRBJ2-4; the D call of TRBD1 rests on TCRdb alone, since no DNA is present to check it. The CDR3 extends over 17 amino acids. The germline V gene encodes CDR1 MNHEY and CDR2 SVGEGT. CDR3 sequence: CASSSWLQANPKNIQYF.

The rearrangement links TRBV20-1 to TRBJ1-2. CDR3 length equals 12 residues. Germline loops: CDR1 DFQATT, CDR2 SNEGSKA (reference sequence). CDR3 in amino acids: CSARGMNYGYTF.